This is a list of T cell receptor beta chains from one sample in a study of blood T cells in healthy people across ages. Via MiXCR, TCRdb re-called the 5' RACE reads, giving one row per CDR3 protein. The sample records hundreds of thousands of distinct CDR3 sequences, 25% to 30% being singletons. Sequences were obtained from blood. Every receptor here comes from a woman aged 80 or over in good health. CDR3s include the opening cysteine and the closing phenylalanine or tryptophan. Each record gives: D gene, V gene, clone size, J gene, CDR3 DNA, CDR3 protein. The D gene is left open where the match is weak. Clone size is not always given. Where it is, it says once, few, many or a class for expanded clones.

d_call: NA
v_call: TRBV20-1
clone_size: NA
j_call: TRBJ2-7
cdr3_nt: TGCAGTGCTAGAGATCTGGCCGGGAATAGTCACGAGCAGTACTTC
cdr3_aa: CSARDLAGNSHEQYF

d_call: TRBD2
v_call: TRBV12-3/TRBV12-4
clone_size: few
j_call: TRBJ2-1
cdr3_nt: TGTGCCAGCAGGCGGGGGGGCGTCAATGAGTGGTTCTTC
cdr3_aa: CASRRGGVNEWFF

d_call: NA
v_call: TRBV5-5
clone_size: few
j_call: TRBJ2-1
cdr3_nt: TGTGCCAGCAGCCCTTCACGGGAAGGCTTGTTCTTC
cdr3_aa: CASSPSREGLFF

d_call: TRBD1
v_call: TRBV20-1
clone_size: many
j_call: TRBJ2-5
cdr3_nt: TGCAGTGCTAGGGAGACAGGGCGAGGGGAGACCCAGTACTTC
cdr3_aa: CSARETGRGETQYF

d_call: NA
v_call: TRBV18
clone_size: NA
j_call: TRBJ2-5
cdr3_nt: TGTGCCAGCTCACCACGGACTACGGAGACCCAGTACTTC
cdr3_aa: CASSPRTTETQYF

d_call: NA
v_call: TRBV28
clone_size: many
j_call: TRBJ2-6
cdr3_nt: TGTGCCAGCACCTCAATTCGGGGGAGGCCCTCTGGGGCCAACGTCCTGACTTTC
cdr3_aa: CASTSIRGRPSGANVLTF

d_call: TRBD2
v_call: TRBV20-1
clone_size: many
j_call: TRBJ2-7
cdr3_nt: TGCAGTGCTCCGAGGACTAGCGGGGAAGCTTACGAGCAGTACTTC
cdr3_aa: CSAPRTSGEAYEQYF

d_call: NA
v_call: TRBV7-9
clone_size: NA
j_call: TRBJ1-4
cdr3_nt: TGTGCCAGCACCCAACAGAGTTTAAATGAAAAACTGTTTTTT
cdr3_aa: CASTQQSLNEKLFF

d_call: NA
v_call: TRBV20-1
clone_size: once
j_call: TRBJ2-4
cdr3_nt: TGCAGTGCTAGCAGTCGGAGTAGCCCGAGTGCTATGGGTGGCATTCAGTACTTC
cdr3_aa: CSASSRSSPSAMGGIQYF

d_call: NA
v_call: TRBV7-9
clone_size: NA
j_call: TRBJ1-6
cdr3_nt: TGTGCCAGCAGCTTAGATCGGCCAGATAATTTACCCCTCCACTTT
cdr3_aa: CASSLDRPDNLPLHF

d_call: NA
v_call: TRBV20-1
clone_size: NA
j_call: TRBJ1-1
cdr3_nt: TGCAGTGCTAGTTCGCCCGGGTGGCGGGGATACGCTGAAGCTTTCTTT
cdr3_aa: CSASSPGWRGYAEAFF

d_call: TRBD1
v_call: TRBV11-3
clone_size: NA
j_call: TRBJ2-1
cdr3_nt: TGTGCCAGCAGCTTACCCCGGACAGGGGGAGAGACCCAGTTCTTC
cdr3_aa: CASSLPRTGGETQFF

d_call: NA
v_call: TRBV7-9
clone_size: NA
j_call: TRBJ2-1
cdr3_nt: TGTGCCAGCAGCTTAGCGCGCGTCACACAGCCTGAGATCTATCAGTTCTTC
cdr3_aa: CASSLARVTQPEIYQFF

d_call: NA
v_call: TRBV20-1
clone_size: few
j_call: TRBJ2-3
cdr3_nt: TGCAGTGCTGGATCCTGGGGCACTCACACAGATACGCAGTATTTT
cdr3_aa: CSAGSWGTHTDTQYF

d_call: NA
v_call: TRBV20-1
clone_size: many
j_call: TRBJ2-1
cdr3_nt: TGCAGTGCTAGGCCCGGGGACGCCTACAATGAGCAGTTCTTC
cdr3_aa: CSARPGDAYNEQFF

d_call: TRBD2
v_call: TRBV28
clone_size: many
j_call: TRBJ2-5
cdr3_nt: TGTGCCAGCAGTTCCGGGGGACTAGTGATAGAGACCCAGTACTTC
cdr3_aa: CASSSGGLVIETQYF

d_call: TRBD1
v_call: TRBV6-5
clone_size: few
j_call: TRBJ2-5
cdr3_nt: TGTGCCAGCAGTTATATGGGACAGGGGCGAGAGACCCAGTACTTC
cdr3_aa: CASSYMGQGRETQYF

d_call: NA
v_call: TRBV12-3/TRBV12-4
clone_size: NA
j_call: TRBJ1-2
cdr3_nt: TGTGCCAGCAGCCCGACAGGTCCTGGGTATGGCTACACCTTC
cdr3_aa: CASSPTGPGYGYTF

d_call: NA
v_call: TRBV7-2
clone_size: NA
j_call: TRBJ2-1
cdr3_nt: TGTGCCAGCAGCTCTCGGTGGGGGGACTACAATGAGCAGTTCTTC
cdr3_aa: CASSSRWGDYNEQFF

d_call: TRBD1
v_call: TRBV20-1
clone_size: many
j_call: TRBJ2-3
cdr3_nt: TGCAGTGCTACCTCCACAGGGGGCTCGGGGGATACGCAGTATTTT
cdr3_aa: CSATSTGGSGDTQYF

d_call: NA
v_call: TRBV11-2
clone_size: NA
j_call: TRBJ1-6
cdr3_nt: TGTGCCAGCAGCTTCGTAAGGAATTCACCCCTCCACTTT
cdr3_aa: CASSFVRNSPLHF

d_call: NA
v_call: TRBV2
clone_size: many
j_call: TRBJ2-5
cdr3_nt: TGTGCCAGCAGTCATCACTCGGGATTCCAAGAGACCCAGTACTTC
cdr3_aa: CASSHHSGFQETQYF

d_call: NA
v_call: TRBV6-2/TRBV6-3
clone_size: few
j_call: TRBJ2-2
cdr3_nt: TGTGCCAGCAGTTGGGGGGGCGCCAACACCGGGGAGCTGTTTTTT
cdr3_aa: CASSWGGANTGELFF

d_call: NA
v_call: TRBV7-9
clone_size: NA
j_call: TRBJ1-1
cdr3_nt: TGTGCCAGCAGCCCCAGAGGGCAGGGATCGGCTTTCTTT
cdr3_aa: CASSPRGQGSAFF

d_call: NA
v_call: TRBV27
clone_size: NA
j_call: TRBJ1-5
cdr3_nt: TGTGCCAGCGGCAGGTTGGGGGGCGCGGGGCAGCCCCAGCATTTT
cdr3_aa: CASGRLGGAGQPQHF

d_call: NA
v_call: TRBV10-2
clone_size: few
j_call: TRBJ1-1
cdr3_nt: TGCGCCAGCCAGAGCCCGAACACTGAAGCTTTCTTT
cdr3_aa: CASQSPNTEAFF

d_call: TRBD1
v_call: TRBV15
clone_size: few
j_call: TRBJ1-5
cdr3_nt: TGTGCCACCGGGCGCGGCGACAGGGAAATTAGGCCCCAGCATTTT
cdr3_aa: CATGRGDREIRPQHF

d_call: NA
v_call: TRBV6-2/TRBV6-3
clone_size: many
j_call: TRBJ2-7
cdr3_nt: TGTGCCAGCAGAGACTCCTACGAGCAGTACTTC
cdr3_aa: CASRDSYEQYF

d_call: TRBD1
v_call: TRBV28
clone_size: few
j_call: TRBJ1-2
cdr3_nt: TGTGCCAGCAGTTCGGAGGGGGCGGGTTATGGCTACACCTTC
cdr3_aa: CASSSEGAGYGYTF

d_call: NA
v_call: TRBV7-9
clone_size: many
j_call: TRBJ2-1
cdr3_nt: TGTGCCAGCAGCTTAAACGGGCCCTACAATGAGCAGTTCTTC
cdr3_aa: CASSLNGPYNEQFF

d_call: NA
v_call: TRBV11-3
clone_size: few
j_call: TRBJ2-1
cdr3_nt: TGTGCCAGCAGCTTAGTCCGCGGGGTCCAATCTGGGAATGAGCAGTTCTTC
cdr3_aa: CASSLVRGVQSGNEQFF

d_call: TRBD2
v_call: TRBV2
clone_size: many
j_call: TRBJ2-1
cdr3_nt: TGTGCCAGCAGTGAAGCCGGACTAGCGGAGCAGTTCTTC
cdr3_aa: CASSEAGLAEQFF

d_call: NA
v_call: TRBV30
clone_size: many
j_call: TRBJ2-3
cdr3_nt: TGTGCCTGGAGCGCCGGGACATTCGAAGGAGATACGCAGTATTTT
cdr3_aa: CAWSAGTFEGDTQYF

d_call: NA
v_call: TRBV15
clone_size: many
j_call: TRBJ2-1
cdr3_nt: TGTGCCACCAGCAAGGCGACTGCCTCCTACAATGAGCAGTTCTTC
cdr3_aa: CATSKATASYNEQFF

d_call: NA
v_call: TRBV20-1
clone_size: few
j_call: TRBJ1-2
cdr3_nt: TGCAGTGCCCCATCCTCTGCTTGGAGACGCTACACCTTC
cdr3_aa: CSAPSSAWRRYTF

d_call: TRBD1
v_call: TRBV4-3
clone_size: many
j_call: TRBJ1-5
cdr3_nt: TGCGCCAGCAGCCAAGATACAGGGGACAATCAGCCCCAGCATTTT
cdr3_aa: CASSQDTGDNQPQHF

d_call: TRBD1
v_call: TRBV29-1
clone_size: many
j_call: TRBJ1-2
cdr3_nt: TGCAGCGCAAAACAGGGGAGCTATGGCTACACCTTC
cdr3_aa: CSAKQGSYGYTF

d_call: NA
v_call: TRBV25-1
clone_size: NA
j_call: TRBJ1-6
cdr3_nt: TGTGCCAGCAGCACAGGGATAGTTAATTCACCCCTCCACTTT
cdr3_aa: CASSTGIVNSPLHF

d_call: NA
v_call: TRBV15
clone_size: many
j_call: TRBJ2-1
cdr3_nt: TGTGCCACCAGCAGAGAGCCGGGGGTGAATGAGCAGTTCTTC
cdr3_aa: CATSREPGVNEQFF

d_call: NA
v_call: TRBV25-1
clone_size: many
j_call: TRBJ2-5
cdr3_nt: TGTGCCAGCTCCAGGGTCCGGGAGACCCAGTACTTC
cdr3_aa: CASSRVRETQYF

d_call: NA
v_call: TRBV6-2/TRBV6-3
clone_size: few
j_call: TRBJ1-5
cdr3_nt: TGTGCCAGCACCGAAGGGCATCCCAATCAGCCCCAGCATTTT
cdr3_aa: CASTEGHPNQPQHF

d_call: TRBD1
v_call: TRBV7-2
clone_size: NA
j_call: TRBJ2-5
cdr3_nt: TGTGCCAGCAGCCCAGGACAGGGAAAAATTTCTAAACGCGGGACCCAGTACTTC
cdr3_aa: CASSPGQGKISKRGTQYF

d_call: TRBD1
v_call: TRBV4-1
clone_size: many
j_call: TRBJ1-2
cdr3_nt: TGCGCCAGCAGCCAGGCGGGACAGGAGGTCAAGATCTATGGCTACACCTTC
cdr3_aa: CASSQAGQEVKIYGYTF

d_call: TRBD1
v_call: TRBV11-2
clone_size: few
j_call: TRBJ1-1
cdr3_nt: TGTGCCAGCAGCTTGGACAGGCAAGCTTTCTTT
cdr3_aa: CASSLDRQAFF

d_call: TRBD2
v_call: TRBV6-6
clone_size: many
j_call: TRBJ2-1
cdr3_nt: TGTGCCAGCAGTGATGGCGGGGGGGCCTACAATGAGCAGTTCTTC
cdr3_aa: CASSDGGGAYNEQFF

d_call: NA
v_call: TRBV3-1
clone_size: NA
j_call: TRBJ2-3
cdr3_nt: TGTGCCAGCAGCCCCCTTTTCACAGATACGCAGTATTTT
cdr3_aa: CASSPLFTDTQYF

d_call: TRBD2
v_call: TRBV27
clone_size: many
j_call: TRBJ2-3
cdr3_nt: TGTGCCAGCGCGGGGGGACTGGGCACAGATACGCAGTATTTT
cdr3_aa: CASAGGLGTDTQYF

d_call: TRBD1
v_call: TRBV7-9
clone_size: many
j_call: TRBJ1-2
cdr3_nt: TGTGCCAGCAGCGCACCGGGACAGACCCCCCGTGGCTACACCTTC
cdr3_aa: CASSAPGQTPRGYTF

d_call: NA
v_call: TRBV7-2
clone_size: NA
j_call: TRBJ1-2
cdr3_nt: TGTGCCAGCACTCTGACAGGATCAAACTATGGCTACACCTTC
cdr3_aa: CASTLTGSNYGYTF

d_call: NA
v_call: TRBV7-2
clone_size: few
j_call: TRBJ1-1
cdr3_nt: TGTGCCAGCAGAGGAAACTCACGAGGAAACACTGAAGCTTTCTTT
cdr3_aa: CASRGNSRGNTEAFF

d_call: NA
v_call: TRBV28
clone_size: NA
j_call: TRBJ2-7
cdr3_nt: TGTGCCAGCAGAGACCGGGACGGCTCCTACAATGAGCAGTACTTC
cdr3_aa: CASRDRDGSYNEQYF

d_call: TRBD2
v_call: TRBV5-5
clone_size: NA
j_call: TRBJ2-2
cdr3_nt: TGTGCCGGCAGTCAGGGAGGGACCGGGGAGCTGTTTTTT
cdr3_aa: CAGSQGGTGELFF

d_call: NA
v_call: TRBV4-1
clone_size: NA
j_call: TRBJ1-1
cdr3_nt: TGCGCCAGCAGCCAGAGAGATATACTCAAAACCTCGAACACTGAAGCTTTCTTT
cdr3_aa: CASSQRDILKTSNTEAFF

d_call: TRBD1
v_call: TRBV18
clone_size: NA
j_call: TRBJ1-5
cdr3_nt: TGTGCCAGCTCACCATCTAAACAGGGGGCTCAGCCCCAGCATTTT
cdr3_aa: CASSPSKQGAQPQHF

d_call: NA
v_call: TRBV28
clone_size: few
j_call: TRBJ1-4
cdr3_nt: TGTGCCAGCAGCCAGGGGTGGTCCGGGGAAAAACTGTTTTTT
cdr3_aa: CASSQGWSGEKLFF

d_call: NA
v_call: TRBV20-1
clone_size: many
j_call: TRBJ2-1
cdr3_nt: TGCAGTGCTAGAGGTCTAGCCAGCAATGAGCAGTTCTTC
cdr3_aa: CSARGLASNEQFF

d_call: TRBD1
v_call: TRBV6-2/TRBV6-3
clone_size: NA
j_call: TRBJ1-5
cdr3_nt: TGTGCCAGCAGACCCAACCTCCGGGACAGAGTATTCCGCAATCAGCCCCAGCATTTT
cdr3_aa: CASRPNLRDRVFRNQPQHF

d_call: NA
v_call: TRBV7-2
clone_size: many
j_call: TRBJ2-3
cdr3_nt: TGTGCCAGCAGCCCCCGGAGGGGGGTTGGAGATACGCAGTATTTT
cdr3_aa: CASSPRRGVGDTQYF